This T cell receptor beta chain was obtained from a study of response to subunit inactivated influenza vaccine. TCRdb independently ran MiXCR on the RT-PCR reads; one entry per CDR3 protein. The sample contains approximately 500,000 distinct CDR3 sequences, around 21% of which appear only once. The germline V gene encodes CDR1 SQVTM and CDR2 ANQGSEA. The CDR3 is 19 amino acids. V shed 1 base and J shed 2 bases, with 26 bases lying between them. Overall study findings and caveats: The authors put forward the suggestion that each seasonal influenza vaccination may bring in only a limited number of new T cells.

In regard to this clonotype: Its antigen is still unknown.

This sample also appeared in a second study, on T cells expressing NK-cell markers. That report adds: Synthesis of TCR beta cDNA relied on 5'RACE template switching carrying UMIs. Anti-gamma-delta TCR antibody use in several experiments restricted sorting to alpha-beta TCR T cells. Dominant NKG2C+ clonotypes made up about 1.0-7.5% of CD8+ T cells in over five donors. Similarly, these clonotypes led the CD3+CD56-NKG2C+ fraction as well in a handful of donors.

The sequencing here drew on CD4+ T cells sorted from PBMCs, taken about 12 days after vaccination. This chain links TRBV29-1 with TRBJ2-5; tentative D call: TRBD2 (5 bases). The source is a man aged 50 or older who received an inactivated influenza vaccine. CDR3 nucleotides: TGCAGCGTTGAAGGGCTTAGGTCGGGAATCAAAGTAATTCAAGAGACCCAGTACTTC. Protein: CSVEGLRSGIKVIQETQYF.